What follows are 10 T cell receptor beta chains derived from one specimen sequenced in a study of blood T cell repertoires in COVID-19. Some clones are missing from TCRdb's copy, which holds only in-frame ones; the method was immunoSEQ multiplex PCR. The sample consists of roughly 200,000 clones, about 78% of them appearing once. Sequencing used peripheral blood. All receptors derive from a woman between 45 and 65 years old with active or convalescent COVID-19.

The genes are TRBV6-2 or TRBV6-3 and TRBJ2-7; 7 nucleotides line up with TRBD2. V lost 2 bases to trimming and J lost 1 base; unmatched junction nucleotides: 8. CDR3 length: 16 amino acids. Germline values: CDR1 MNHEY, CDR2 SVGEGT. The chain's CDR3 is CASSYPRVRESYEQYF. CDR3 DNA sequence: TGTGCCAGCAGTTACCCGAGGGTGCGGGAGTCCTACGAGCAGTACTTC.

This chain uses TRBV27 with TRBJ1-1; TRBD1 matches at 10 bases. There are 13 residues in the CDR3. CDR1 is MNHEY and CDR2 is SMNVEV in the germline V gene (reference sequence). Trimming at V came to 4 bases and at J to 10 bases, leaving 6 bases not matched to a gene. CDR3 DNA: TGTGCCAGCAGTTACCGGGACAGGGGTACAGCTTTCTTT. It yields the protein CASSYRDRGTAFF.

A remark on this clone: This CDR3 is also generated by other DNA sequences in the sample. CDR3 amino acids: CASSPGLNEKLFF. For the CDR3, the DNA is TGTGCCAGCTCACCCGGACTTAATGAAAAACTGTTTTTT. V usage is TRBV18 and J usage is TRBJ1-4; no firm D call. This CDR3 has 13 residues. CDR1 and CDR2 (germline): KGHSH, LQKENI. Trimming removed 3 bases at V and 4 bases at J, with 6 bases between.

This clone was counted once. The chain couples TRBV10-3 to TRBJ1-2, with 9 bases matching TRBD1. The CDR3 runs to 15 residues. Germline CDR1 and CDR2: ENHRY and SYGVKD. V shed 6 bases and J 3 bases; nucleotides not matched to a gene: 8. This CDR3 is CAIRGQGVGDYGYTF. In DNA form, the CDR3 reads TGTGCCATCAGGGGACAGGGCGTAGGTGACTATGGCTACACCTTC.

This clone was recorded at least ten times. V and J are TRBV2 and TRBJ2-7; 9 nucleotides match TRBD1. With V trimmed by 2 bases and J by 7 bases, 3 bases remained unmatched. CDR1 is SNHLY and CDR2 is FYNNEI in the germline V gene. CDR3 length: 13 amino acids. CDR3 DNA: TGTGCCAGCAGTGAACAGGGACAGGGAGAGCAGTACTTC. It is translated as CASSEQGQGEQYF.

This chain joins TRBV3-1 (or the pseudogene TRBV3-2) and TRBJ2-3; maybe TRBD2 (6 bases). The CDR3 has 12 amino acids. The germline V gene has CDR1 LGHDT and CDR2 YNNKEL (reference sequence). The V gene lost 4 bases and the J gene lost 6 bases, with 8 bases spanning the gap. This CDR3 reads CASSPAGDTQYF. CDR3 DNA sequence: TGTGCCAGCAGCCCGGCGGGGGATACGCAGTATTTT.

This chain links TRBV18 with TRBJ2-6, with 7 bases identical to TRBD1. The germline gives CDR1 KGHSH, CDR2 LQKENI. V trimming: 3 bases; J trimming: 2 bases; junction bases outside the gene matches: 10. CDR3 length: 18 residues. The CDR3 is CASSPYRQGAAGANVLTF. DNA for the CDR3: TGTGCCAGCTCACCCTATCGACAGGGAGCTGCTGGGGCCAACGTCCTGACTTTC.

The chain recombines TRBV20-1 with TRBJ2-7, with unresolved D. This CDR3 region has 11 residues. CDR1 is DFQATT, CDR2 SNEGSKA, per germline (reference sequence). The CDR3 sequence: CSPTLSYEQYF. The CDR3 coding sequence is TGCAGCCCTACCCTTTCCTACGAGCAGTACTTC.

V usage is TRBV6-5 and J usage is TRBJ2-7, with D possibly matching TRBD2 (6 bases). Per the germline V gene, CDR1 is MNHEY and CDR2 is SVGAGI. Trimming pared 2 bases from V and 6 bases from J, leaving 17 bases between. The CDR3 loop spans 15 amino acids. The CDR3 nucleotides are TGTGCCAGCAGTTACACGTGGGGGGTCGCGGGCGAGCAGTACTTC. Protein product: CASSYTWGVAGEQYF.

This clone was seen just once. The rearrangement joins TRBV27 to TRBJ2-7, with TRBD2 as a possible D gene (6 bases). The CDR3 covers 14 residues. Between the trimmed V and J ends, which lost 3 bases and 4 bases, there was a span of 13 bases. The germline gives CDR1 MNHEY, CDR2 SMNVEV (reference sequence). CDR3 DNA sequence: TGTGCCAGCAGTTTGTTCGGGGGTGGATACGAGCAGTACTTC. It encodes CASSLFGGGYEQYF.